This TCR beta chain was captured by sequencing in a study of blood T cells in healthy people across ages. Study-wide results and caveats: Donor CMV status, an unknown factor, possibly confounded changes in expanded clonotypes.

Sample donors were healthy Caucasian individuals that came from Russia, aged 6 to 90. The second PCR ran about 6 to 12 cycles with a sample-barcoded 5' primer and J-beta primers. One entry per CDR3 protein, called by TCRdb with MiXCR from the 5' RACE reads. Of about a million distinct CDR3 sequences in the sample, around two fifths were seen once. The CDR3 is 13 amino acids. The V end lost 6 bases, the J end lost 8 bases, and 13 bases lay between the germline ends. Comments on this clonotype: The antigen remains unidentified.

Input material: blood. The chain has TRBV12-3 or TRBV12-4 and TRBJ2-2; D unclear. The TCR sequence derives from a man aged 18 to 29 in good health. In DNA, the CDR3 is TGTGCCAGCAGCCCAGGTGGCGCGGGGGAGCTGTTTTTT. Protein product: CASSPGGAGELFF.